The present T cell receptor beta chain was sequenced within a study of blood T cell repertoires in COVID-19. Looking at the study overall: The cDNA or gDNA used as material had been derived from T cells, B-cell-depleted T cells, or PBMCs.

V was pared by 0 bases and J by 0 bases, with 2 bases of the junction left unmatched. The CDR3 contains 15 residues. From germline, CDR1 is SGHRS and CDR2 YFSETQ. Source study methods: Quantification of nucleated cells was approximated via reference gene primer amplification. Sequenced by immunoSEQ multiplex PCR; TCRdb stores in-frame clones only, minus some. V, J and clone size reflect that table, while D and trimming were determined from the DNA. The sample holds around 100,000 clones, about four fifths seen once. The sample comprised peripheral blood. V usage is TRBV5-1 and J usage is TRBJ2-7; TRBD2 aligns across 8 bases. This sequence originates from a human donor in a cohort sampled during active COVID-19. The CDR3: CASSLAAGGSYEQYF. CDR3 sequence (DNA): TGCGCCAGCAGCTTGGCGGCGGGGGGCTCCTACGAGCAGTACTTC.